Below, one TCR beta chain is given with its context. Its antigen is not identified. These data belong to a study of Ad26.COV2.S vaccination and SARS-CoV-2 variants. Germline V CDR1 and CDR2: SGHVS, FQNEAQ. This CDR3 comprises 15 residues. Losses at the gene ends were 5 bases for V and 6 bases for J; bases not matched to a gene: 9. Study findings and constraints: Analyses that measured TCR breadth and depth may have underestimated total T cell responses.

TCRdb's table, derived via immunoSEQ multiplex PCR, lists solely in-frame clones and lacks some. This table has 300,000 to 350,000 clones, 75% to 90% appearing once. Treatment here: around 19 received Ad26.COV2.S at low or high dose, single or two shots; roughly 5 received placebo; per-sample allocation not given. Material that was analyzed had been drawn on day 63 after the first vaccine or placebo injection. Based in Boston, the donor was an adult of 18-55 years. The TCR sequence derives from a person between 18 and 59 years old who received the Ad26.COV2.S COVID-19 vaccine or a placebo. The V and J genes are TRBV7-8 and TRBJ1-2, with 10 nucleotides matching TRBD1. This specimen consisted of peripheral blood, obtained in a trial of Ad26.COV2.S vaccine versus placebo. The CDR3 DNA sequence: TGTGCCAGCAGCAAAGAAGGGGACAGGGGTGATGGCTACACCTTC. It specifies CASSKEGDRGDGYTF.